A selection of T cell receptor beta chains follows, all from one sample in a study of T cell changes during pregnancy in multiple sclerosis. Measured with immunoSEQ multiplex PCR; TCRdb has only the in-frame clones, and not every one. Here the sample spans approximately 130,000 clones, 90% to 98% being singletons. The starting material was peripheral blood, obtained after pregnancy. The receptors derive from a female donor with multiple sclerosis, enrolled in a pregnancy study. The CDR3 runs from the conserved cysteine through the conserved F or W. D genes are given only for firm matches. For some rows the clone size is stated as once, few or many, or as a class when expanded; others skip it.

v_call: TRBV28; d_call: -; j_call: TRBJ1-1; clone_size: few; cdr3_nt: TGTGCCAGCAGTTTAGGGGGACACTGGAACACTGAAGCTTTCTTT; cdr3_aa: CASSLGGHWNTEAFF
v_call: TRBV19; d_call: -; j_call: TRBJ1-1; clone_size: once; cdr3_nt: TGTGCCAGTAGTTTCGGGGATATGAACACTGAAGCTTTCTTT; cdr3_aa: CASSFGDMNTEAFF
v_call: TRBV2; d_call: -; j_call: TRBJ1-3; clone_size: -; cdr3_nt: TGTGCCAGCAGTGGAGGGGGACCTGGAAACACCATATATTTT; cdr3_aa: CASSGGGPGNTIYF
v_call: TRBV7-8; d_call: TRBD1; j_call: TRBJ1-2; clone_size: -; cdr3_nt: TGTGCCAGCAGCGAGGACAGGAGCACCTTC; cdr3_aa: CASSEDRSTF
v_call: TRBV28; d_call: TRBD2; j_call: TRBJ2-3; clone_size: -; cdr3_nt: TGTGCCACTAAATGGACTAGAGGCACAGATACGCAGTATTTT; cdr3_aa: CATKWTRGTDTQYF
v_call: TRBV28; d_call: TRBD1; j_call: TRBJ1-2; clone_size: -; cdr3_nt: TGTGCCAGCAGTTTAGCCGGGACAGGGGGCGACTATGGCTACACCTTC; cdr3_aa: CASSLAGTGGDYGYTF
v_call: TRBV29-1; d_call: TRBD2; j_call: TRBJ2-1; clone_size: -; cdr3_nt: TGCAGCGTCCAACCACGAGGAACGGGAGGAGGGAATGAGCAGTTCTTC; cdr3_aa: CSVQPRGTGGGNEQFF
v_call: TRBV5-4; d_call: TRBD2; j_call: TRBJ2-1; clone_size: few; cdr3_nt: TGTGCCAGCAGCCCTTCCGGGACTAGGTCCTACAATGAGCAGTTCTTC; cdr3_aa: CASSPSGTRSYNEQFF
v_call: TRBV11-2; d_call: -; j_call: TRBJ2-7; clone_size: -; cdr3_nt: TGTGCCAGCAGCTTAATCCGGGATTACTACGAGCAGTACTTC; cdr3_aa: CASSLIRDYYEQYF
v_call: TRBV6-6; d_call: TRBD1; j_call: TRBJ1-2; clone_size: -; cdr3_nt: TGTGCCAGCAGTTCCGCCGGGACAGGGAACTATGGCTACACCTTC; cdr3_aa: CASSSAGTGNYGYTF
v_call: TRBV15; d_call: -; j_call: TRBJ1-1; clone_size: few; cdr3_nt: TGTGCCACCGGGGAGTTCATAAACACTGAAGCTTTCTTT; cdr3_aa: CATGEFINTEAFF
v_call: TRBV11-2; d_call: -; j_call: TRBJ2-1; clone_size: -; cdr3_nt: TGTGCCAGCAGCTTATACAGGGAGAGGAATGAGCAGTTCTTC; cdr3_aa: CASSLYRERNEQFF
v_call: TRBV9; d_call: TRBD2; j_call: TRBJ2-1; clone_size: -; cdr3_nt: TGTGCCAGCAGCGGAACCCTAGCGGGACCCTACAATGAGCAGTTCTTC; cdr3_aa: CASSGTLAGPYNEQFF
v_call: TRBV6-5; d_call: TRBD1; j_call: TRBJ1-2; clone_size: -; cdr3_nt: TGTGCCAGCAGTCAACAGGGGGCGGACGGCTACACCTTC; cdr3_aa: CASSQQGADGYTF
v_call: TRBV30; d_call: -; j_call: TRBJ2-1; clone_size: -; cdr3_nt: TGTGCCTGGACCTGGACTAAGCACAATGAGCAGTTCTTC; cdr3_aa: CAWTWTKHNEQFF
v_call: TRBV4-3; d_call: TRBD1; j_call: TRBJ2-2; clone_size: -; cdr3_nt: TGCGCCAGCAGCCACGGTGACAGGGACACCGGGGAGCTGTTTTTT; cdr3_aa: CASSHGDRDTGELFF
v_call: TRBV2; d_call: TRBD2; j_call: TRBJ2-2; clone_size: -; cdr3_nt: TGTGCCAGCAGTGAACGGCTAGCGGGCACCGGGGAGCTGTTTTTT; cdr3_aa: CASSERLAGTGELFF
v_call: TRBV10-3; d_call: -; j_call: TRBJ2-5; clone_size: -; cdr3_nt: TGTGCCATCAGTGAGTCGAGCGGAGCGGATGAAGAGACCCAGTACTTC; cdr3_aa: CAISESSGADEETQYF
v_call: TRBV28; d_call: TRBD1; j_call: TRBJ1-1; clone_size: -; cdr3_nt: TGTGCCAGCAGTTTCCAGGGGGTGAGGGGGGCTTTCTTT; cdr3_aa: CASSFQGVRGAFF
v_call: TRBV27; d_call: -; j_call: TRBJ1-1; clone_size: -; cdr3_nt: TGTGCCAGCAGTTTAGGGAGGTTCACTGAAGCTTTCTTT; cdr3_aa: CASSLGRFTEAFF
v_call: TRBV9; d_call: -; j_call: TRBJ1-1; clone_size: -; cdr3_nt: TGTGCCAGCAGCCACAAACCCGGGGCAGGGACTAACACTGAAGCTTTCTTT; cdr3_aa: CASSHKPGAGTNTEAFF
v_call: TRBV25-1; d_call: TRBD1; j_call: TRBJ2-5; clone_size: -; cdr3_nt: TGTGCCAGCGGCAGGGACAGGGTGGTGGCAGAGACCCAGTACTTC; cdr3_aa: CASGRDRVVAETQYF
v_call: TRBV10-2; d_call: TRBD2; j_call: TRBJ2-1; clone_size: -; cdr3_nt: TGCGCCAGCAGGGAGGAGCCCCGACTAGCGGGAGTCTATGAGCAGTTCTTC; cdr3_aa: CASREEPRLAGVYEQFF
v_call: TRBV30; d_call: -; j_call: TRBJ2-7; clone_size: -; cdr3_nt: TGTGCCTGGAGTGTTCGCGGGAACGAGCAGTACTTC; cdr3_aa: CAWSVRGNEQYF
v_call: TRBV9; d_call: TRBD2; j_call: TRBJ2-5; clone_size: once; cdr3_nt: TGTGCCAGCAGCGTAACCGGGAGGGGGCAAGAGACCCAGTACTTC; cdr3_aa: CASSVTGRGQETQYF
v_call: TRBV5-1; d_call: -; j_call: TRBJ2-2; clone_size: -; cdr3_nt: TGCGCCAGCACCCCAGCGTCGGCCTACGCGAACACCGGGGAGCTGTTTTTT; cdr3_aa: CASTPASAYANTGELFF
v_call: TRBV5-1; d_call: TRBD1; j_call: TRBJ2-2; clone_size: -; cdr3_nt: TGCGCCAGCAGCTTAGGATACAGGGGGCGTACCGGGGAGCTGTTTTTT; cdr3_aa: CASSLGYRGRTGELFF
v_call: TRBV9; d_call: TRBD2; j_call: TRBJ2-7; clone_size: -; cdr3_nt: TGTGCCAGCAGTCCCTCTAGCGGCGCCTACGAGCAGTACTTC; cdr3_aa: CASSPSSGAYEQYF
v_call: TRBV7-9; d_call: TRBD1; j_call: TRBJ2-7; clone_size: -; cdr3_nt: TGTGCCAGCAGCTTAGCTCCGACAGGGTTAAACGAGCAGTACTTC; cdr3_aa: CASSLAPTGLNEQYF
v_call: TRBV18; d_call: -; j_call: TRBJ2-1; clone_size: once; cdr3_nt: TGTGCCAGCTCACAGGTTGGGCAGCCGAGATACAATGAGCAGTTCTTC; cdr3_aa: CASSQVGQPRYNEQFF
v_call: TRBV11-1; d_call: TRBD1; j_call: TRBJ2-2; clone_size: -; cdr3_nt: TGTGCCAGCAGCCCTAATCAAGGGGGCGTCACCGGGGAGCTGTTTTTT; cdr3_aa: CASSPNQGGVTGELFF
v_call: TRBV28; d_call: TRBD2; j_call: TRBJ2-7; clone_size: -; cdr3_nt: TGTGCCAGCGGGGCGGGGGGGCTAACGGGGGCCTACGAGCAGTACTTC; cdr3_aa: CASGAGGLTGAYEQYF
v_call: TRBV5-1; d_call: TRBD1; j_call: TRBJ2-6; clone_size: once; cdr3_nt: TGCGCCAGCAGCGGTGGACAGGGCCTCTCTGGGGCCAACGTCCTGACTTTC; cdr3_aa: CASSGGQGLSGANVLTF
v_call: TRBV28; d_call: -; j_call: TRBJ1-1; clone_size: -; cdr3_nt: TGTGCCAGCAGTTTATACGATCCGGGACAAGTCGGAGGAAACACTGAAGCTTTCTTT; cdr3_aa: CASSLYDPGQVGGNTEAFF
v_call: TRBV6-5; d_call: -; j_call: TRBJ1-5; clone_size: few; cdr3_nt: TGTGCCAGCAGTTACTCGAGGCGGGGAGACCGGCATTTT; cdr3_aa: CASSYSRRGDRHF
v_call: TRBV5-8; d_call: -; j_call: TRBJ2-1; clone_size: -; cdr3_nt: TGTGCCAGCAACCGAGTGGAGGATGAGCAGTTCTTC; cdr3_aa: CASNRVEDEQFF
v_call: TRBV6-5; d_call: -; j_call: TRBJ1-5; clone_size: -; cdr3_nt: TGTGCCAGCAGTCCCTCCAGCAATCAGCCCCAGCATTTT; cdr3_aa: CASSPSSNQPQHF
v_call: TRBV7-2; d_call: TRBD2; j_call: TRBJ2-1; clone_size: -; cdr3_nt: TGTGCCAGCAGCCTAAGGACTAGCGGTTACAATGAGCAGTTCTTC; cdr3_aa: CASSLRTSGYNEQFF
v_call: TRBV27; d_call: -; j_call: TRBJ1-2; clone_size: -; cdr3_nt: TGTGCCAGCGGTAGAGTCGGGATAAACTATGGCTACACCTTC; cdr3_aa: CASGRVGINYGYTF
v_call: TRBV19; d_call: TRBD1; j_call: TRBJ1-4; clone_size: -; cdr3_nt: TGTGCCAGTACCACCGGGGGACAGGGCTTAAGTGAAAAACTGTTTTTT; cdr3_aa: CASTTGGQGLSEKLFF
v_call: TRBV18; d_call: -; j_call: TRBJ2-6; clone_size: -; cdr3_nt: TGTGCCAGCTCACCACCATGGGGGGCTGGGGCCAACGTCCTGACTTTC; cdr3_aa: CASSPPWGAGANVLTF
v_call: TRBV5-4; d_call: -; j_call: TRBJ1-1; clone_size: once; cdr3_nt: TGTGCCAGCAGCAGGATTGAGGTGAACACTGAAGCTTTCTTT; cdr3_aa: CASSRIEVNTEAFF
v_call: TRBV27; d_call: TRBD1; j_call: TRBJ2-7; clone_size: -; cdr3_nt: TGTGCCTCAAAACCGGGACAGGGGAAGTGGGAGCAGTACTTC; cdr3_aa: CASKPGQGKWEQYF
v_call: TRBV2; d_call: -; j_call: TRBJ2-2; clone_size: -; cdr3_nt: TGTGCCAGCAGTACGGGAGCGAACACCGGGGAGCTGTTTTTT; cdr3_aa: CASSTGANTGELFF
v_call: TRBV25-1; d_call: TRBD1; j_call: TRBJ2-7; clone_size: -; cdr3_nt: TGTGCCAGCAGTGAATCGGTCAGGGGGCGGCAGTACTTC; cdr3_aa: CASSESVRGRQYF
v_call: TRBV7-9; d_call: TRBD2; j_call: TRBJ2-1; clone_size: -; cdr3_nt: TGTGCCAGCAGCTTTGGGACTAGATGGTCCTACAATGAGCAGTTCTTC; cdr3_aa: CASSFGTRWSYNEQFF
v_call: TRBV5-1; d_call: TRBD2; j_call: TRBJ2-1; clone_size: -; cdr3_nt: TGCGCCAGCAGCCCGGGACTAGCGGGACCTAATAATGAGCAGTTCTTC; cdr3_aa: CASSPGLAGPNNEQFF
v_call: TRBV30; d_call: TRBD1; j_call: TRBJ1-1; clone_size: -; cdr3_nt: TGTGCCTGGAAACCTTATGGGCAGGGGGAGCCAAACTTCGGGAACACTGAAGCTTTCTTT; cdr3_aa: CAWKPYGQGEPNFGNTEAFF
v_call: TRBV18; d_call: TRBD1; j_call: TRBJ1-1; clone_size: -; cdr3_nt: TGTGCCAGCTCACCCCCCGGTGGCAGGGGGCTGGGGGAAGCTTTCTTT; cdr3_aa: CASSPPGGRGLGEAFF
v_call: TRBV19; d_call: TRBD2; j_call: TRBJ2-1; clone_size: -; cdr3_nt: TGTGCCAGTAGCCGACTAGCGGGAGGGAGCTCCTACAATGAGCAGTTCTTC; cdr3_aa: CASSRLAGGSSYNEQFF
v_call: TRBV28; d_call: -; j_call: TRBJ2-6; clone_size: -; cdr3_nt: TGTGCCAGCGGTCGCCCAGAGCGCTCTGGGGCCAACGTCCTGACTTTC; cdr3_aa: CASGRPERSGANVLTF
v_call: TRBV7-8; d_call: TRBD2; j_call: TRBJ2-1; clone_size: -; cdr3_nt: TGTGCCAGCTCCCATCAGCGGGAGCCTTACAATGAGCAGTTCTTC; cdr3_aa: CASSHQREPYNEQFF
v_call: TRBV28; d_call: TRBD2; j_call: TRBJ2-2; clone_size: once; cdr3_nt: TGTGCCAGCAGCAATCCCCCTAGGGGACTACGGGAGCTGTTTTTT; cdr3_aa: CASSNPPRGLRELFF
v_call: TRBV10-3; d_call: TRBD1; j_call: TRBJ2-1; clone_size: -; cdr3_nt: TGTGCCATCAGCGGGGGGACAGGGTTAAATGAGCAGTTCTTC; cdr3_aa: CAISGGTGLNEQFF
v_call: TRBV9; d_call: -; j_call: TRBJ2-1; clone_size: -; cdr3_nt: TGTGCCAGCAGCGTAGTGTCCGGGAGTGGGACCTACAATGAGCAGTTCTTC; cdr3_aa: CASSVVSGSGTYNEQFF
v_call: TRBV27; d_call: -; j_call: TRBJ2-1; clone_size: -; cdr3_nt: TGTGCCAGCAGTTTTCGGCAGGGATATCGTGAGCAGTTCTTC; cdr3_aa: CASSFRQGYREQFF
v_call: TRBV7-9; d_call: TRBD2; j_call: TRBJ2-3; clone_size: -; cdr3_nt: TGTGCCAGCAGCTTATCTGTAGCGGGAGGATCCACAGATACGCAGTATTTT; cdr3_aa: CASSLSVAGGSTDTQYF
v_call: TRBV7-3; d_call: -; j_call: TRBJ1-1; clone_size: few; cdr3_nt: TGTGCCAGCAGCCGCGTCGGGGGGACTGAAGCTTTCTTT; cdr3_aa: CASSRVGGTEAFF